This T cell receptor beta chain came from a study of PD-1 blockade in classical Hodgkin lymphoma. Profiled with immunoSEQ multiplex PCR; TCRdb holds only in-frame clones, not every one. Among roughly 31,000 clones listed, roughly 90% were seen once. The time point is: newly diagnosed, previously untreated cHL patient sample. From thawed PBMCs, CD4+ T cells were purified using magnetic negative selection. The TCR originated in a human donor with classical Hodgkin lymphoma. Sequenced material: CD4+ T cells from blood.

The CDR3 region is CASSWTSGEGEQYF. CDR3 DNA sequence: TGTGCCAGCAGCTGGACTAGCGGGGAGGGGGAGCAGTACTTC. The V gene is TRBV7-2, the J gene TRBJ2-7; 12 bases align to TRBD2. Trimming took 4 bases from V and 7 from J; bases not matched to a gene: 5. Germline V CDR1 and CDR2: SGHTA, FQGNSA. The CDR3 spans 14 residues. Full variable domain (rest looked up from reference TRBV7-2 and TRBJ2-7): GAGVSQSPSNKVTEKGKDVELRCDPISGHTALYWYRQSLGQGLEFLIYFQGNSAPDKSGLPSDRFSAERTGGSVSTLTIQRTQQEDSAVYLCASSWTSGEGEQYFGPGTRLTVT.